This T cell receptor beta chain stems from a study of cytomegalovirus exposure and HLA in healthy donors. This PCR relied on a set of 60 Vbeta primers and 13 Jbeta primers. Measured with immunoSEQ multiplex PCR; TCRdb has only the in-frame clones, and not every one. Among under 250,000 clones, 75% to 80% were seen once, and the ten largest hold 1.8%. V gave up 4 bases and J gave up 3 bases; unmatched junction bases: 13. Germline V gene lookup returns CDR1 MDHEN and CDR2 SYDVKM. The CDR3 sequence is 17 residues long. This clone has only one observation. The J gene is TRBJ2-3, the V gene TRBV28, with 7 bases that match TRBD1. Sequenced material: PBMCs. The TCR was taken from a male donor in good health and CMV-seronegative. CDR3 bases: TGTGCCAGCAGTTCCTGGACAGGTGGATTTGGTACAGATACGCAGTATTTT. This gives the protein CASSSWTGGFGTDTQYF.